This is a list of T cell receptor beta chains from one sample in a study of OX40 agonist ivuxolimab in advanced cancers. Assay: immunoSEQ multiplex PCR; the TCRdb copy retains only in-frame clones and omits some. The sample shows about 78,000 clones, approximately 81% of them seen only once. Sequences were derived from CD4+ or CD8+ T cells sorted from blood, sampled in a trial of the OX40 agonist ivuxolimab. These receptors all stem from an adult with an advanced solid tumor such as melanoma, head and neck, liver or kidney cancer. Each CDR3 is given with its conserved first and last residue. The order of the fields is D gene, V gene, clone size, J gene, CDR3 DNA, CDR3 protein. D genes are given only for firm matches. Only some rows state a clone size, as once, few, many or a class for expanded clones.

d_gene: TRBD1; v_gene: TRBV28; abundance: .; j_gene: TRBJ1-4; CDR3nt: TGTGCCAGCACCCTGACAGGGGTTAATGAAAAACTGTTTTTT; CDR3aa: CASTLTGVNEKLFF
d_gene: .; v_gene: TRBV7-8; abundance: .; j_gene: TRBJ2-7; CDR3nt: TGTGCCAGCAGCTTACGAGGGTTAGACTACGAGCAGTACTTC; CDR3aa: CASSLRGLDYEQYF
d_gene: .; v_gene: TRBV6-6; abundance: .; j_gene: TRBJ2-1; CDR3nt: TGTGCCAGCAGTTACTCAGGGACCACCTACAATGAGCAGTTCTTC; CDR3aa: CASSYSGTTYNEQFF
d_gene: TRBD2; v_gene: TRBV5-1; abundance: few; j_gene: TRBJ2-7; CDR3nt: TGCGCCAGCAGCTTCGACGGAGCGGGGTCCTCCTACGAGCAGTACTTC; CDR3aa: CASSFDGAGSSYEQYF
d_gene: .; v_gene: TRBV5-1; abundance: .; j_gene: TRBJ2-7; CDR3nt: TGCGCCAGCAGCCTTGGGACACTAAGCTCCTACGAGCAGTACTTC; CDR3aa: CASSLGTLSSYEQYF
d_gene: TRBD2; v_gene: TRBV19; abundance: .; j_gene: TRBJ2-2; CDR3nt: TGTGCCAGTAGCCACGGACTAGGCTTGAACACCGGGGAGCTGTTTTTT; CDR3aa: CASSHGLGLNTGELFF
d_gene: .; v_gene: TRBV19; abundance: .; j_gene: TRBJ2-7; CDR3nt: TGTGCCAGTAGTATAAGGGGGGGACCGACTTCCTACGAGCAGTACTTC; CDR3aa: CASSIRGGPTSYEQYF
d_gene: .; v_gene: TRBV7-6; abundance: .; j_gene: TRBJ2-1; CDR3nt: TGTGCCAGCAGCTTGAGGTACAGGAGCTCCTACAATGAGCAGTTCTTC; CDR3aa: CASSLRYRSSYNEQFF
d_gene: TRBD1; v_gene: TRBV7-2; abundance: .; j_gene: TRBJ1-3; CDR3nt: TGTGCCAGCAGCTTAGACAGGGGGCCCCAAAACACCATATATTTT; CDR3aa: CASSLDRGPQNTIYF
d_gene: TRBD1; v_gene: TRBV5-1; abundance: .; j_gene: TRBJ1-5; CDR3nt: TGCGCCAGCAGCTGGACCGGGACAGGGGGCGAGCCCCAGCATTTT; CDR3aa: CASSWTGTGGEPQHF
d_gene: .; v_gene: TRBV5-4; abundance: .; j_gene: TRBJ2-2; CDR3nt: TGTGCCAGCAGCCACGGCGGAGTTAGGACCGGGGAGCTGTTTTTT; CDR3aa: CASSHGGVRTGELFF
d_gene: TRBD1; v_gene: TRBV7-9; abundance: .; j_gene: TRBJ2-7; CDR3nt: TGTGCCAGCAGCTTACGAGGGGGACAGTTCGACTCCTACGAGCAGTACTTC; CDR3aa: CASSLRGGQFDSYEQYF
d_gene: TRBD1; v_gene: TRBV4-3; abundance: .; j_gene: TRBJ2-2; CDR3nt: TGCGCCAACAGCTGGCCGAGACAGGGGGACACCGGGGAGCTGTTTTTT; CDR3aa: CANSWPRQGDTGELFF
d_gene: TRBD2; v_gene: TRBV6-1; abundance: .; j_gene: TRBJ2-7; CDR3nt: TGTGCCAGCAGACTAGCGAACGAGCAGTACTTC; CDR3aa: CASRLANEQYF
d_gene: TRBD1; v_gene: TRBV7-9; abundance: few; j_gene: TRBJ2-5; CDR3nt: TGTGCCAGCAGCTTAGGACAGGGGGCCCAAGAGACCCAGTACTTC; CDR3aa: CASSLGQGAQETQYF
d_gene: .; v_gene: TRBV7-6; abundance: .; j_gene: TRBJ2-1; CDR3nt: TGTGCCAGCAGCCCCCCCCCTGGCGGGGAGATTGAGCAGTTCTTC; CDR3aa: CASSPPPGGEIEQFF
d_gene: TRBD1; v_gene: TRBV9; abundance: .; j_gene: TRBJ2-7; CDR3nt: TGTGCCAGCAGCCCCGGGACAGGGACCTACGAGCAGTACTTC; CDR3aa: CASSPGTGTYEQYF
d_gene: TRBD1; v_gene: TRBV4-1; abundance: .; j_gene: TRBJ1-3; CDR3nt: TGCGCCAGCAGCCCGGACAGGGATGGAAACACCATATATTTT; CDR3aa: CASSPDRDGNTIYF
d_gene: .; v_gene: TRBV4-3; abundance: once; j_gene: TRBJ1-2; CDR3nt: TGCGCCAGCAGCCAAGTATTAGGGCCAGTTGGCTACACCTTC; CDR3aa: CASSQVLGPVGYTF
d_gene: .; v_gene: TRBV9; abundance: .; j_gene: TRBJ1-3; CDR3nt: TGTGCCAGCAGCGTAGCGGGCGGTCACACCATATATTTT; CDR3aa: CASSVAGGHTIYF
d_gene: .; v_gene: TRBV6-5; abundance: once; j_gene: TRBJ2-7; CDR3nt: TGTGCCAGCAGTGAACCCGGGACCCCCTACGAGCAGTACTTC; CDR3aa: CASSEPGTPYEQYF
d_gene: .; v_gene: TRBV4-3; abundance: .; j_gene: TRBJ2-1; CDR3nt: TGCGCCAGCAGCCAAAGCCAGGGATTTTATCAGTTCTTC; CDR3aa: CASSQSQGFYQFF
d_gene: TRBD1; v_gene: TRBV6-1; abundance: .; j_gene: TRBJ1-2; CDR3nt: TGTGCCAGCAGTGAAAGGCAGGACAGGGTCGATGGCTACACCTTC; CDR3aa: CASSERQDRVDGYTF
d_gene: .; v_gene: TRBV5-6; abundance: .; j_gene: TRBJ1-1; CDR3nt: TGTGCCAGCAGCTCCGGGCCGACTGAAGCTTTCTTT; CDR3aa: CASSSGPTEAFF
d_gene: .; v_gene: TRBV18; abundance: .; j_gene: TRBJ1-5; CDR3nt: TGTGCCAGCTCACTTCGACAGACTGGCAATCAGCCCCAGCATTTT; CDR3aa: CASSLRQTGNQPQHF
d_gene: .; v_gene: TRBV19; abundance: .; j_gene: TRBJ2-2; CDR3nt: TGTGCCAGTAAGGAATTGACCGTGGGCCGGGAGCTGTTTTTT; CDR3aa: CASKELTVGRELFF
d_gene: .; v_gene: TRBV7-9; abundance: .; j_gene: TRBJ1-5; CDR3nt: TGTGCCAGCAGCTCGGGCGGGGATCAGCCCCAGCATTTT; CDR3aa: CASSSGGDQPQHF
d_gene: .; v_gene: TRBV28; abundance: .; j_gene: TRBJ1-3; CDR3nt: TGTGCCAGCAGTTTATGGGGGGGGCACTCTGGAAACACCATATATTTT; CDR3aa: CASSLWGGHSGNTIYF
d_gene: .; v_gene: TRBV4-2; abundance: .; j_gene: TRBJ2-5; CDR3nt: TGTGCCAGCAGCCAAGATCGGCTAGCTTTAGAGACCCAGTACTTC; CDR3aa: CASSQDRLALETQYF
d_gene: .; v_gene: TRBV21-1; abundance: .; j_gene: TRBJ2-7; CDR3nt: TGTGCCAGCAGCAAAGATGGGATCTACGAGCAGTACTTC; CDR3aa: CASSKDGIYEQYF
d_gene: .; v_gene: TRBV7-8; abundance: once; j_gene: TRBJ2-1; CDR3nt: TGTGCCAGCAGCTCCCGCCGGACATATGAGCAGTTCTTC; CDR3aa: CASSSRRTYEQFF
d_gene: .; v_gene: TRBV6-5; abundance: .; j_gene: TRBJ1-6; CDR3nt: TGTGCCAGCGGAGTCGCTAATTCACCCCTCCACTTT; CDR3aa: CASGVANSPLHF
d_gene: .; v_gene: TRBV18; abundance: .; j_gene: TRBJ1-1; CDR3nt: TGTGCCAGCTCACCTCCGATTCGGGGGGCGAACACTGAAGCTTTCTTT; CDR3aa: CASSPPIRGANTEAFF
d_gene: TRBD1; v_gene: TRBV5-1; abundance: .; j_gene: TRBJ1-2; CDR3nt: TGCGCCAGCAGCCTCCGGGACAGTCTATATGGCTACACCTTC; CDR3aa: CASSLRDSLYGYTF
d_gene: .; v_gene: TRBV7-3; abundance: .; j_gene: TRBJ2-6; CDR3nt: TGTGCCAGCAGCCCCCAATGGACTGCTGGGGCCAACGTCCTGACTTTC; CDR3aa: CASSPQWTAGANVLTF
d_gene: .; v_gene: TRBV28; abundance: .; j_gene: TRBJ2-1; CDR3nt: TGTGCCAGCACTCTAGGGGGTTTCGGCAATGAGCAGTTCTTC; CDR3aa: CASTLGGFGNEQFF
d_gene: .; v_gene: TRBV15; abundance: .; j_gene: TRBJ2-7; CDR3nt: TGTGCCACCAGCAGAGATGTAGGAGGGGCCCACGAGCAGTACTTC; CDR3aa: CATSRDVGGAHEQYF
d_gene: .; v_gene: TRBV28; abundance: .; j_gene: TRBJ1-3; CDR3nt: TGTGCCAGCAGCATCGGGCCACAGGTCGGAAACACCATATATTTT; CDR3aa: CASSIGPQVGNTIYF
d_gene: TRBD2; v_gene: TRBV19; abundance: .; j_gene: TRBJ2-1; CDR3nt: TGTGCCAGTACCTATGGGAGGCTAGCGGGGGGTTCCTACAATGAGCAGTTCTTC; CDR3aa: CASTYGRLAGGSYNEQFF
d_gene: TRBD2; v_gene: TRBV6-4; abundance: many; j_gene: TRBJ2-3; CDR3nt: TGTGCCAGCAGCGGGACTAGCGGGACGCAGTATTTT; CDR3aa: CASSGTSGTQYF
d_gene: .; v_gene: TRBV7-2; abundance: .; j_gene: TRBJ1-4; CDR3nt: TGTGCCAGCAGCTTAAGGCGAACGACTAATGAAAAACTGTTTTTT; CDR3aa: CASSLRRTTNEKLFF
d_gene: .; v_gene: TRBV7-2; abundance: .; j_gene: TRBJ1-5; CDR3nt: TGTGCCAGCAGCTTGACTCTGGGGAGCAATCAGCCCCAGCATTTT; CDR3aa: CASSLTLGSNQPQHF
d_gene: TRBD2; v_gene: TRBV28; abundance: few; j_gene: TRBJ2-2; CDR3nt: TGTGCCAGCAGTCTTGGGAGCGGGGGTACCGGGGAGCTGTTTTTT; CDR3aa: CASSLGSGGTGELFF
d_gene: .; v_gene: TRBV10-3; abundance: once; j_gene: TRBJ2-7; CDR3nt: TGTGCCATCAGTGGAGGCAGGGCCGCCTACGAGCAGTACTTC; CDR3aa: CAISGGRAAYEQYF
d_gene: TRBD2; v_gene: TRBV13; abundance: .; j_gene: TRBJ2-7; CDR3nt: TGTGCCAGCAGCCCCCAACTGGGACTAGCTGGGGAGCAGTACTTC; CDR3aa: CASSPQLGLAGEQYF
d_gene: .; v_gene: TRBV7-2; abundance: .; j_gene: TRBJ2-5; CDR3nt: TGTGCCAGCAGCCCGGACTTACTCCAAGAGACCCAGTACTTC; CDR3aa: CASSPDLLQETQYF